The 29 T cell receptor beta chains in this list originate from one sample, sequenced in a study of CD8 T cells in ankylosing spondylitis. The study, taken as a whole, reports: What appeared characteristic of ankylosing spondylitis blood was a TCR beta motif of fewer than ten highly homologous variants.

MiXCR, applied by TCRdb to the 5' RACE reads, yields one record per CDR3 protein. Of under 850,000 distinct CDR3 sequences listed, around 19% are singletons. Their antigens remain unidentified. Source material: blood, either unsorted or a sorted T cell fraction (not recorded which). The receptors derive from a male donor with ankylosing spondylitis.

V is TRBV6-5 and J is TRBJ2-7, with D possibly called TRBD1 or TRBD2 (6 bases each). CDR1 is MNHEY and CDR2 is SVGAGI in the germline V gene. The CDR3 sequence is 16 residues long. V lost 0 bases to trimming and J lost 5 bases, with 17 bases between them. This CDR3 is CASSYSRPPRGDEQYF. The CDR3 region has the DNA TGTGCCAGCAGTTACTCAAGGCCCCCGAGGGGGGACGAGCAGTACTTC.

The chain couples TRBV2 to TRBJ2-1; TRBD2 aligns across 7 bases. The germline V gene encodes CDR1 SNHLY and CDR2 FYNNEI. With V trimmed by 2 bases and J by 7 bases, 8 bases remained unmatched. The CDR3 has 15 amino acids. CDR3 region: CASSESGLGYNEQFF. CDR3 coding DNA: TGTGCCAGCAGTGAAAGTGGACTAGGGTATAATGAGCAGTTCTTC. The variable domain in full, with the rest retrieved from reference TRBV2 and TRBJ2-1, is EPEVTQTPSHQVTQMGQEVILRCVPISNHLYFYWYRQILGQKVEFLVSFYNNEISEKSEIFDDQFSVERPDGSNFTLKIRSTKLEDSAMYFCASSESGLGYNEQFFGPGTRLTVL.

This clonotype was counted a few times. The chain's CDR3 is CTAGFQETQYF. DNA of the CDR3: TGCACCGCCGGGTTCCAAGAGACCCAGTACTTC. The chain employs TRBV29-1 and TRBJ2-5; no firm D call. Germline values: CDR1 SQVTM, CDR2 ANQGSEA. This CDR3 has 11 amino acids.

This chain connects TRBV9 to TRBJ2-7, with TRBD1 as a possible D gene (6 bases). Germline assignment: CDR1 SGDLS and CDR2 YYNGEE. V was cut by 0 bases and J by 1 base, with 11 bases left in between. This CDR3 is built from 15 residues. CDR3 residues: CASSVGSGTSYEQYF. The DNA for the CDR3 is TGTGCCAGCAGCGTAGGGTCCGGGACATCCTACGAGCAGTACTTC.

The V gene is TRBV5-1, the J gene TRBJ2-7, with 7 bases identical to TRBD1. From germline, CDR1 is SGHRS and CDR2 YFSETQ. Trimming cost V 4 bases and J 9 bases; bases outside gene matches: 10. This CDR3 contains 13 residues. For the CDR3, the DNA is TGCGCCAGCAGCGAGGGACAGTCCTGGGGGCAGTACTTC. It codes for CASSEGQSWGQYF.

The CDR3 sequence is CAFRSDATWDRGHTEAFF. The CDR3 DNA reads TGTGCCTTCAGATCGGACGCAACGTGGGACAGAGGACACACTGAAGCTTTCTTT. The gene calls are TRBV3-1 and TRBJ1-1, with 7 bases aligning to TRBD1. V was clipped by 11 bases and J by 3 bases; unmatched bases: 24. Germline assignment: CDR1 LGHDT and CDR2 YNNKEL (reference sequence). The CDR3 length is 18 residues.

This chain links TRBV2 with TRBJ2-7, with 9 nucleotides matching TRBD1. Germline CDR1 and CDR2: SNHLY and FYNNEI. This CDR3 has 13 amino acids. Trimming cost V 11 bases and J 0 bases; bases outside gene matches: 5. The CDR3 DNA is TGTGCCTGCGAGGGACAGGGCTCCTACGAGCAGTACTTC. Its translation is CACEGQGSYEQYF.

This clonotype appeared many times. The CDR3 region has the DNA TGTGCCTGGAGTTGGGGAGGCACCATATATTTT. Translated: CAWSWGGTIYF. The J gene is TRBJ1-3, the V gene TRBV30; D unclear. Trimming took off 2 bases at V and 9 bases at J, with 8 bases between the two ends. This CDR3 region has 11 residues. Germline V gene data show CDR1 as GTSNPN and CDR2 as SVGIG (reference sequence).

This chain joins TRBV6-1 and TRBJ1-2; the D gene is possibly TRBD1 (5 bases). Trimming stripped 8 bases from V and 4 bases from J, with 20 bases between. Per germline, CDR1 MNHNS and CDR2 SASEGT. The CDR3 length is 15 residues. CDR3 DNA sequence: TGTGCCAGCCTGTCTGGGCGGGGGGGGATCTATGGCTACACCTTC. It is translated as CASLSGRGGIYGYTF.

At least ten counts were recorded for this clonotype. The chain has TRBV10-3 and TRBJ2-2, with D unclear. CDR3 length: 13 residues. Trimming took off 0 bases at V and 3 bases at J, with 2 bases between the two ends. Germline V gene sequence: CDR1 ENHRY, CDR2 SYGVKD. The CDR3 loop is CAISESYTGELFF. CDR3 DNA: TGTGCCATCAGTGAGTCCTACACCGGGGAGCTGTTTTTT.

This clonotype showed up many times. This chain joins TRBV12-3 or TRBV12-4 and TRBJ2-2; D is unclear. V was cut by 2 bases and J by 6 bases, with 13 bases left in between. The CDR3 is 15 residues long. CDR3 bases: TGTGCCAGCAGTTTATCACTATTAGATCCCGGGGAGCTGTTTTTT. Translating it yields CASSLSLLDPGELFF.

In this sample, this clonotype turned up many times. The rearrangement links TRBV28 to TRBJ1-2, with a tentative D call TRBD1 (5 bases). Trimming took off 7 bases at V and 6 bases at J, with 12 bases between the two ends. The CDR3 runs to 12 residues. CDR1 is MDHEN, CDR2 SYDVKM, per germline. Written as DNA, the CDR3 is TGTGCCAGCAATCTGGGGGGTCATGGCTACACCTTC. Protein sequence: CASNLGGHGYTF.

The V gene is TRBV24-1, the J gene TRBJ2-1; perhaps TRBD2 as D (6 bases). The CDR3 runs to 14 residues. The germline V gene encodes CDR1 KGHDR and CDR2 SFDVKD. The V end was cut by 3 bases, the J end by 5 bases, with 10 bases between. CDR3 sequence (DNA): TGTGCCACCAGTGATGCGGGGCTAAACAATGAGCAGTTCTTC. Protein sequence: CATSDAGLNNEQFF.

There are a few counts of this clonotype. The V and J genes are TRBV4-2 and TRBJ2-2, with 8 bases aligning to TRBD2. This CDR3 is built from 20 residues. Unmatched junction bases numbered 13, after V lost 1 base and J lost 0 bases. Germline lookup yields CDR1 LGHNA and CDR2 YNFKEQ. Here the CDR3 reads CASSQVLSSREGSNTGELFF. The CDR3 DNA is TGTGCCAGCAGCCAAGTTTTATCCTCTCGGGAGGGATCGAACACCGGGGAGCTGTTTTTT.

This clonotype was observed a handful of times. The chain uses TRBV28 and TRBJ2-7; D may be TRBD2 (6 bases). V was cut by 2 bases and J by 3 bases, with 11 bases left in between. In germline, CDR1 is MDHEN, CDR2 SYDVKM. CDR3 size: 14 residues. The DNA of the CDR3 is TGTGCCAGCAGTTTAATGGGGACTGGCTACGAGCAGTACTTC. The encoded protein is CASSLMGTGYEQYF.

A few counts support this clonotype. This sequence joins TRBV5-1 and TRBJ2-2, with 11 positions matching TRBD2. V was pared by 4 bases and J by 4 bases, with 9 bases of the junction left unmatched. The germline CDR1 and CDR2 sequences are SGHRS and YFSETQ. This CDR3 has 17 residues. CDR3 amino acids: CASSLPQGTSGTGELFF. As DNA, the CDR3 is TGCGCCAGCAGCCTCCCTCAGGGGACTAGCGGCACCGGGGAGCTGTTTTTT.

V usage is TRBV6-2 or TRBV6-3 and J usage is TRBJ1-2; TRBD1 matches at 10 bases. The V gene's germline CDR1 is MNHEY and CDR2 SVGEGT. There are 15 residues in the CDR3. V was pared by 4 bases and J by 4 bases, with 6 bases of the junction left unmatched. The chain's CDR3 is CASSSQTGGGYGYTF. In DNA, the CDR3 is TGTGCCAGCAGTTCCCAGACAGGGGGCGGCTATGGCTACACCTTC.

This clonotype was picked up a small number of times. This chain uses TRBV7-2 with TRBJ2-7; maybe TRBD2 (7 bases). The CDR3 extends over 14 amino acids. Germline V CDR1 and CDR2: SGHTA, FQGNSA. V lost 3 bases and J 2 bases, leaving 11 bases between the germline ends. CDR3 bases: TGTGCCAGCAGCTTCCTAGGGGGGGCCTACGAGCAGTACTTC. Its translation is CASSFLGGAYEQYF.

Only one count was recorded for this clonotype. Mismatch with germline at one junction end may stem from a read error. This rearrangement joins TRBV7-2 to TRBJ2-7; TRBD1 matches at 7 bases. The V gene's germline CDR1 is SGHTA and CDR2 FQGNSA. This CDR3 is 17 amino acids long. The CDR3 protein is CASSQGVGTDLSYERYF. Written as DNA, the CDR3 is TGTGCCAGCAGCCAAGGGGTCGGGACAGACCTTTCCTACGAGCGGTACTTC.

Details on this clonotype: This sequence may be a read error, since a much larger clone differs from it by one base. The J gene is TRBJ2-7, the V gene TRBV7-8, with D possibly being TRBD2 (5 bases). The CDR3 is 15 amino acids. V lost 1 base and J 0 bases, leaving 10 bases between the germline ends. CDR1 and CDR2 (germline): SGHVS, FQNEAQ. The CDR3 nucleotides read TGTGCCAGCAGCTTAGTGGAGGACCTCTCCTACGAGCAGTACTTC. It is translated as CASSLVEDLSYEQYF.

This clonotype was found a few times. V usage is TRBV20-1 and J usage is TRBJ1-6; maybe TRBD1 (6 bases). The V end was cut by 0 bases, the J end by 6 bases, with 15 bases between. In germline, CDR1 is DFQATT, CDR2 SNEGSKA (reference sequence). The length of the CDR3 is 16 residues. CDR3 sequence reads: CSARDRREGGNSPLHF. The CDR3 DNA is TGCAGTGCTAGAGATAGGCGAGAGGGGGGTAATTCACCCCTCCACTTT.

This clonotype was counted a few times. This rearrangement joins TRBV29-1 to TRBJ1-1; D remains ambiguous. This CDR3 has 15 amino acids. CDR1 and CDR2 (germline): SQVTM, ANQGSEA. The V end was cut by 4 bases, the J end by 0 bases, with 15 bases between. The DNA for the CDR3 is TGCAGCGTTGGGCAACTAGAAATAATGAACACTGAAGCTTTCTTT. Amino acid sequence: CSVGQLEIMNTEAFF.

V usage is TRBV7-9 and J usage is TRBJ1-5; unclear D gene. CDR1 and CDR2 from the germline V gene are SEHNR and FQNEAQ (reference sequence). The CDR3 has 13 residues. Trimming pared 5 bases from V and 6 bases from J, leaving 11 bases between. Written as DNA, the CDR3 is TGTGCCAGCAGCCGAGGTGACGGTCAGCCCCAGCATTTT. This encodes CASSRGDGQPQHF.

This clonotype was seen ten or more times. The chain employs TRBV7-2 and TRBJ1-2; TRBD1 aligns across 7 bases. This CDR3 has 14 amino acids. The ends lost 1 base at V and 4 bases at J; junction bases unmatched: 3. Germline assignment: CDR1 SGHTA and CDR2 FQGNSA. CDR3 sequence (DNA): TGTGCCAGCAGCTTAGGAGGGGGCACCTATGGCTACACCTTC. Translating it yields CASSLGGGTYGYTF.

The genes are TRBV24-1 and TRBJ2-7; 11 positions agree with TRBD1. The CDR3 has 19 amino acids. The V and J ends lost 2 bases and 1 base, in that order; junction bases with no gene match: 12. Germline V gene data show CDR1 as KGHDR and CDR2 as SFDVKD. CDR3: CATSDCPDRGRRSSYEQYF. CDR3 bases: TGTGCCACCAGTGATTGCCCGGACAGGGGGCGACGATCGTCCTACGAGCAGTACTTC.

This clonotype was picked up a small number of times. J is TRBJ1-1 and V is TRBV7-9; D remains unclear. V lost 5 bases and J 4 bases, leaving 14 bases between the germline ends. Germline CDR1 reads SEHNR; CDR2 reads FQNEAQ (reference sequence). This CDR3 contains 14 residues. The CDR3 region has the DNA TGTGCCAGCAGCACACTCGGGCTGGGCACTGAAGCTTTCTTT. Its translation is CASSTLGLGTEAFF.

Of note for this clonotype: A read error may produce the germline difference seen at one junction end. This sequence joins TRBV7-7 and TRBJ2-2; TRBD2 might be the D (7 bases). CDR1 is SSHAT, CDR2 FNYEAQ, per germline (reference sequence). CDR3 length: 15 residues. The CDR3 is CASSPEQGGTGELFF. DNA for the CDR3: TGTGCTAGCAGCCCAGAACAGGGAGGGACCGGGGAGCTGTTTTTT. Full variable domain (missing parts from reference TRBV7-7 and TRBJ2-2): GAGVSQSPRYKVTKRGQDVTLRCDPISSHATLYWYQQALGQGPEFLTYFNYEAQPDKSGLPSDRFSAERPEGSISTLTIQRTEQRDSAMYRCASSPEQGGTGELFFGEGSRLTVL.

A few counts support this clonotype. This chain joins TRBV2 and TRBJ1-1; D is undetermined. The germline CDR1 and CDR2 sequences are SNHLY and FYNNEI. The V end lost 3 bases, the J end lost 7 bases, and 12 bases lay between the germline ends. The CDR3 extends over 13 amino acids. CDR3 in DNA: TGTGCCAGCAGTGATTTGCTCCAGGATGAAGCTTTCTTT. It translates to CASSDLLQDEAFF.

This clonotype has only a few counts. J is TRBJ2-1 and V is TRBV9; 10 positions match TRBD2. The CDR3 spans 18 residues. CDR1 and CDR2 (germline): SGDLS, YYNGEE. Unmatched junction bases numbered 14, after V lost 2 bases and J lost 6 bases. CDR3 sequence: CASSVRPQREGRRNEQFF. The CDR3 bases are TGTGCCAGCAGCGTGAGACCCCAGCGGGAGGGCCGGCGCAATGAGCAGTTCTTC.